This T cell receptor (beta chain) was recovered during a study of tumor and adjacent non-tumor tissue in lung cancer. About the research overall: The cohort had 12 to 13 adenocarcinoma, a couple of squamous cell and 1 small cell patients. On average, productive TCRbeta reads reached roughly 4.2 million per sample.

The V and J ends lost 1 base and 0 bases respectively, with 10 bases between them. The CDR3 spans 14 residues. Germline V gene data show CDR1 as DFQATT and CDR2 as SNEGSKA (reference sequence). This clonotype occurred many times. The library came from three nested PCR rounds adapted from ARM-PCR protocols. TCRdb called the multiplex PCR reads again in MiXCR, with one record for every CDR3 protein. The sample has about 200,000 distinct CDR3 sequences, about 71% seen once. The template was RNA from unsorted bulk tissue. Donors were chemotherapy-naive, newly diagnosed lung cancer surgical patients in China, August–late 2014.

Sequencing was carried out using lung tumor tissue. V gene TRBV20-1 combines with J gene TRBJ2-7, with a tentative D call TRBD2 (6 bases). This TCR came from a man aged 60-69 years with non-small cell lung cancer. As DNA, the CDR3 is TGCAGTGCTAGAGTTGGAGGGGCCTCCTACGAGCAGTACTTC. Translating it yields CSARVGGASYEQYF.